The source of this T cell receptor (beta chain) is a study of cytomegalovirus exposure and HLA in healthy donors. At the level of the study: A subsequent analysis stated that the 100 to 150 validation repertoires were run on the same platform as the 550 to 750 first-cohort repertoires. General observations from the study: Cytomegalovirus status, reportedly, was diagnosed with high specificity and sensitivity by the classifier. A list of 150 to 200 TCR beta chains associated with cytomegalovirus was given. For most TCR sequences rarity was the rule, although some public TCRs occurred in many donors.

Assay used: immunoSEQ multiplex PCR; TCRdb lists only in-frame clones, some missing. The table lists about 170,000 clones, about 96% of them singletons, with approximately 0.97% in the top ten. Germline V gene sequence: CDR1 LNHNV, CDR2 YYDKDF (reference sequence). Trimming cost V 0 bases and J 2 bases, with 17 bases left between them. This CDR3 region has 17 residues. About this clone: What it recognizes is unknown.

The rearrangement links TRBV15 to TRBJ2-7; D might be TRBD1 (6 bases). The source of this sequence is a woman under 30 in good health and CMV-seronegative. The material sequenced was PBMCs. The CDR3 loop reads CATSRDVLGTTTYEQYF. The CDR3 region has the DNA TGTGCCACCAGCAGAGATGTCCTCGGGACAACTACCTACGAGCAGTACTTC. The full variable domain, with the rest looked up from reference TRBV15 and TRBJ2-7, is DAMVIQNPRYQVTQFGKPVTLSCSQTLNHNVMYWYQQKSSQAPKLLFHYYDKDFNNEADTPDNFQSRRPNTSFCFLDIRSPGLGDTAMYLCATSRDVLGTTTYEQYFGPGTRLTVT.